Shown below are 27 T cell receptor beta chains from a single sample sequenced in a study of T cell clonality in common variable immunodeficiency. Repertoires were generated with immunoSEQ multiplex PCR, while TCRdb's copy carries only in-frame clones and drops some. The sample contains around 50,000 clones, none occurring once; around 5.4% lies in the top ten. The source material was peripheral blood mononuclear cells. These receptors came from a person aged 18 to 70 in good health.

This clone was counted at least ten times. The sequenced fragment ends 3 residues before the CDR3 boundary, so the rest is inferred from the germline J gene. The chain is built from TRBV20-1 and TRBJ2-3; 7 bases line up with TRBD1. This CDR3 spans 14 amino acids. Germline lookup yields CDR1 DFQATT and CDR2 SNEGSKA (reference sequence). V was pared by 6 bases and J by 5 bases, with 11 bases of the junction left unmatched. The CDR3 reads CSAAQTGNEDTQYF. Partial CDR3 DNA: TGCAGTGCCGCCCAGACAGGGAACGAAGATACG.

This clone was seen at least ten times. The read comes to an end 3 residues before the CDR3 does, leaving the germline J gene to fill in the end. This chain links TRBV20-1 with TRBJ2-7; 9 bases map to TRBD1. In germline, CDR1 is DFQATT, CDR2 SNEGSKA (reference sequence). J gave up 2 bases and V 7 bases, and 6 bases lay outside the gene matches. This CDR3 has 13 amino acids. The CDR3 here is CSVRDRAAYEQYF. The sequenced CDR3 bases are TGCAGTGTTCGGGACAGGGCCGCCTACGAG.

This clone was counted many times. The read comes to an end 3 residues before the CDR3 does, leaving the germline J gene to fill in the end. The J gene is TRBJ1-4, the V gene TRBV2; D is undetermined. Trimming shortened V by 7 bases and J by 8 bases, and 17 bases separated the two germline ends. CDR3 length: 14 residues. The germline gives CDR1 SNHLY, CDR2 FYNNEI. CDR3 protein: CASTREDVPEKLFF. The CDR3 DNA, read in part, is TGTGCCAGCACGCGGGAAGATGTACCCGAAAAA.

This clone was counted ten times or more. Read sequence stops 3 residues before the CDR3 end, and the germline J gene provides the missing end. This chain uses TRBV7-6 with TRBJ1-2, with unresolved D. Per the germline V gene, CDR1 is SGHVS and CDR2 is FNYEAQ. The CDR3 is made up of 12 amino acids. V lost 6 bases and J lost 4, with 9 bases in between. The CDR3 sequence is CASRPGFYGYTF. CDR3 DNA, as far as it was read: TGTGCCAGCAGACCAGGCTTCTATGGC.

There are many counts of this clone. The missing CDR3 end, 3 residues past where the read stops, is filled in from the germline J gene. The rearrangement links TRBV10-3 to TRBJ2-2, with 7 bases that match TRBD1. Germline trimming cut 0 bases from V and 6 bases from J; bases unmatched to any gene: 16. Looked up from germline, CDR1 is ENHRY and CDR2 is SYGVKD. This CDR3 is built from 19 residues. This chain's CDR3 is CAISESTKTGVLIAGELFF. The CDR3 DNA, read in part, is TGTGCCATCAGTGAGTCGACTAAAACAGGGGTTCTGATCGCCGGGGAG.

This clone was seen at least ten times. The read ends 3 residues shy of where the CDR3 ends; the end is completed using the germline J gene. V and J are TRBV20-1 and TRBJ2-7; D gene unclear. Germline V CDR1 and CDR2: DFQATT, SNEGSKA (reference sequence). V gave up 3 bases and J gave up 2 bases, with 11 bases separating them. The CDR3 totals 13 residues. The CDR3 reads CSARRTAAYEQYF. The CDR3 bases that were read are TGCAGTGCTAGGAGAACGGCGGCCTACGAG.

This clone was seen many times. Read sequence stops 3 residues before the CDR3 end, and the germline J gene provides the missing end. The chain combines TRBV30 with TRBJ2-1; D gene ambiguous. Germline CDR1 and CDR2: GTSNPN and SVGIG (reference sequence). The germline V and J ends were trimmed by 0 bases and 1 base, with 10 bases remaining between them. This CDR3 is built from 15 residues. CDR3 amino acids: CAWSVKGWSYNEQFF. CDR3 DNA, as far as it was read: TGTGCCTGGAGTGTAAAGGGTTGGTCCTACAATGAG.

This clone was seen many times. The read halts 3 residues ahead of the CDR3 end, with the missing end drawn from the germline J gene. The rearrangement links TRBV20-1 to TRBJ1-4; 7 bases match TRBD1. The CDR3 covers 12 residues. Trimming removed 7 bases from V and 5 bases from J; junction bases left unmatched: 4. Per germline, CDR1 DFQATT and CDR2 SNEGSKA (reference sequence). Incomplete CDR3 DNA: TGCAGTGTGGGACAGAGAAATGAAAAA. It encodes CSVGQRNEK. Given in full, the CDR3 is CSVGQRNEKLFF.

The sample holds many counts of this clone. The junction and the germline gene differ at one end; a read error may be behind it. The read terminates 3 residues before the CDR3 end, so the remaining end is supplied by the germline J gene. The rearrangement links TRBV4-2 to TRBJ1-4; possible D gene TRBD1, 6 bases. The germline gives CDR1 LGHNA, CDR2 YNFKEQ. The CDR3 spans 16 residues. Incomplete CDR3 DNA: TGCGCCAGCAGCCAAGACTGGGCAGGGGCAAATGAAAAA. Protein product: CASSQDWAGANEK. In full, the CDR3 reads CASSQDWAGANEKLFF.

This clone occurred a few times. Sequencing ends 3 residues short of the CDR3 end; the germline J gene provides the rest. The chain has TRBV20-1 and TRBJ2-1; D not resolved. CDR1 and CDR2 from the germline V gene are DFQATT and SNEGSKA (reference sequence). The V end lost 3 bases, the J end lost 6 bases, and 15 bases lay between the germline ends. This CDR3 contains 14 residues. This chain's CDR3 is CSARIQNFFNEQFF. Partial CDR3 DNA: TGCAGTGCTAGGATCCAGAATTTTTTCAATGAG.

This clone was detected many times. The read falls 3 residues short of the CDR3 end, and the missing part is taken from the germline J gene. This sequence joins TRBV19 and TRBJ1-5; 11 nucleotides align to TRBD1. CDR3 length equals 18 residues. Germline CDR1 reads LNHDA; CDR2 reads SQIVND (reference sequence). The J segment lost 1 base and the V segment lost 4 bases, leaving 9 bases of the junction unmatched. The CDR3 sequence is CASSTGTGGILSNQPQHF. Partial CDR3 DNA: TGTGCCAGTAGTACCGGGACAGGGGGAATCTTAAGCAATCAGCCC.

This clone showed up many times. With the read ending 3 residues before the CDR3 end, the germline J gene is used to fill in that end. The genes are TRBV9 and TRBJ2-1, with 11 positions matching TRBD2. Unmatched junction bases numbered 9, after V lost 3 bases and J lost 4 bases. The germline gives CDR1 SGDLS, CDR2 YYNGEE. CDR3 size: 17 residues. The chain's CDR3 is CASSAGTSGLAYNEQFF. CDR3 bases read: TGTGCCAGCAGCGCCGGGACTAGCGGCCTAGCTTACAATGAG. The full variable domain, rest sourced from reference TRBV9 and TRBJ2-1, is DSGVTQTPKHLITATGQRVTLRCSPRSGDLSVYWYQQSLDQGLQFLIQYYNGEERAKGNILERFSAQQFPDLHSELNLSSLELGDSALYFCASSAGTSGLAYNEQFFGPGTRLTVL.

This clone was counted many times. From the germline J gene comes the end of the CDR3, since the read stops 3 residues before it. This chain connects TRBV4-1 to TRBJ1-3, with D tentatively TRBD1 (6 bases). The CDR3 extends over 14 amino acids. Germline V CDR1 and CDR2: MGHRA, YSYEKL. Trimming shortened V by 4 bases and J by 2 bases, and 9 bases separated the two germline ends. The DNA read from the CDR3 is TGCGCCAGCAGCCGAACAGGGCCTGGAAACACC. As protein: CASSRTGPGNT. The full-length CDR3 reads as CASSRTGPGNTIYF.

This clone was seen at least ten times. The DNA ends 3 residues before the CDR3 does, and the rest of the CDR3 is filled in from the germline J gene. This sequence joins TRBV20-1 and TRBJ2-2, with TRBD2 identical over 11 bases. Germline CDR1 and CDR2: DFQATT and SNEGSKA (reference sequence). The CDR3 runs to 14 residues. V shed 6 bases and J 3 bases; nucleotides not matched to a gene: 3. The sequenced CDR3 bases are TGCAGTGCCGAGGGACTAGCGGACACCGGGGAG. Its translation: CSAEGLADTGE. In full, the CDR3 is CSAEGLADTGELFF.

In its sample, this clone was seen many times. The read comes to an end 3 residues before the CDR3 does, leaving the germline J gene to fill in the end. This chain links TRBV7-2 with TRBJ2-3, with D uncertain. V was pared by 5 bases and J by 1 base, with 10 bases between. This CDR3 has 14 amino acids. The germline CDR1 and CDR2 sequences are SGHTA and FQGNSA. The CDR3 here is CASSLDTGTDTQYF. The CDR3 bases that were read are TGTGCCAGCAGCCTTGACACCGGCACAGATACG.

This clone has at least ten counts. From the germline J gene comes the end of the CDR3, since the read stops 3 residues before it. The V call is TRBV28, the J call TRBJ1-5; D call uncertain. The CDR3 is 13 amino acids. The germline V gene has CDR1 MDHEN and CDR2 SYDVKM. With 2 bases removed from V and 5 bases from J, the gap between germline ends came to 7 bases. CDR3 DNA, as far as it was read: TGTGCCAGCAGTTTACAGGCCCATCAGCCC. Amino acid sequence: CASSLQAHQP. The complete CDR3 protein is CASSLQAHQPQHF. Looking up the rest from reference TRBV28 and TRBJ1-5 gives the full variable domain: DVKVTQSSRYLVKRTGEKVFLECVQDMDHENMFWYRQDPGLGLRLIYFSYDVKMKEKGDIPEGYSVSREKKERFSLILESASTNQTSMYLCASSLQAHQPQHFGDGTRLSIL.

This clone was seen ten or more times. CDR3 sequence reads: CASLGLAGGPGTDTQYF. Incomplete CDR3 DNA: TGTGCCAGCCTGGGACTAGCGGGAGGGCCGGGCACAGATACG. The rearrangement joins TRBV2 to TRBJ2-3, with 16 bases identical to TRBD2. From the germline J gene comes the end of the CDR3, since the read stops 3 residues before it. Per germline, CDR1 SNHLY and CDR2 FYNNEI. The CDR3 has 17 residues. V shed 8 bases, J shed 1 base, and the junction held 6 bases outside the gene matches.

This clone has ten or more counts. The CDR3 extends 3 residues past the end of the read, so its final part is completed from the germline J gene. The rearrangement uses TRBV19 and TRBJ1-6; the D is unclear. Trimming took 2 bases from V and 3 from J, leaving 8 bases between them. CDR3 length: 15 residues. Germline assignment: CDR1 LNHDA and CDR2 SQIVND (reference sequence). The sequenced part of the CDR3 DNA is TGTGCCAGTAGTATACTGGCCAACTATAATTCACCC. Its protein product is CASSILANYNSP. The full CDR3 protein reads CASSILANYNSPLHF. Full variable domain (remainder filled in from reference TRBV19 and TRBJ1-6): DGGITQSPKYLFRKEGQNVTLSCEQNLNHDAMYWYRQDPGQGLRLIYYSQIVNDFQKGDIAEGYSVSREKKESFPLTVTSAQKNPTAFYLCASSILANYNSPLHFGNGTRLTVT.

This clone was counted at least ten times. One end of the junction varies from germline; a read error may be responsible. The read is 3 residues too short to cover the CDR3 end, so that end is filled in from the germline J gene. The chain recombines TRBV4-2 with TRBJ1-1; the D gene is possibly TRBD1 (5 bases). The length of the CDR3 is 15 residues. Germline V CDR1 and CDR2: LGHNA, YNFKEQ. The sequenced CDR3 bases are TGCGCCAGCAGCCAAGTGGGGGGGTTGAACACTGAA. The encoded protein is CASSQVGGLNTE. The full-length CDR3 reads as CASSQVGGLNTEAFF.

This clone was seen ten or more times. The missing CDR3 end, 3 residues past where the read stops, is filled in from the germline J gene. The J gene is TRBJ2-1, the V gene TRBV20-1; TRBD2 is a possible D gene (6 bases). Germline CDR1 and CDR2: DFQATT and SNEGSKA (reference sequence). V was pared by 1 base and J by 6 bases, with 16 bases between. The CDR3 sequence is 15 residues long. This CDR3 reads CSARVGAGNLNEQFF. CDR3 DNA (partial): TGCAGTGCTAGAGTGGGTGCGGGGAACCTCAATGAG.

At least ten counts were recorded for this clone. The DNA read from the CDR3 is TGTGCCAGTAGTATCGGGACACGAAATGAAAAA. This encodes CASSIGTRNEK. In full, the CDR3 is CASSIGTRNEKLFF. This chain uses TRBV19 with TRBJ1-4, with a tentative D call TRBD1 (6 bases). The sequence runs out 3 residues before the end of the CDR3; the remainder is reconstructed from the germline J gene. CDR3 length: 14 amino acids. V was trimmed by 3 bases and J by 5 bases, leaving 10 bases between them. Germline CDR1 LNHDA, CDR2 SQIVND (reference sequence). Looking up the rest from reference TRBV19 and TRBJ1-4 gives the full variable domain: DGGITQSPKYLFRKEGQNVTLSCEQNLNHDAMYWYRQDPGQGLRLIYYSQIVNDFQKGDIAEGYSVSREKKESFPLTVTSAQKNPTAFYLCASSIGTRNEKLFFGSGTQLSVL.

This clone was seen at least ten times. The CDR3 goes on 3 residues after the read ends, and that part is filled in from the germline J gene. The chain combines TRBV11-3 with TRBJ2-2; 7 nucleotides match TRBD2. V dropped 5 bases and J dropped 0; count of bases not matched to a gene: 3. The CDR3 is 15 amino acids. Germline CDR1 reads SGHNT; CDR2 reads YENEEA. The part of the CDR3 DNA that was read is TGTGCCAGCAGCCTGGGGGGGGCGAACACCGGGGAG. This encodes CASSLGGANTGE. The whole CDR3 sequence reads CASSLGGANTGELFF.

This clone was observed many times. Read sequence stops 3 residues before the CDR3 end, and the germline J gene provides the missing end. The V and J genes are TRBV4-2 and TRBJ2-3, with D possibly being TRBD2 (5 bases). Germline CDR1 and CDR2: LGHNA and YNFKEQ. This CDR3 is 13 amino acids long. V lost 4 bases to trimming and J lost 7 bases, with 12 bases between them. Partial CDR3 DNA: TGTGCCAGCAGCCTAAGCGGCGGGCATACG. It specifies CASSLSGGHT. The full CDR3 sequence reads CASSLSGGHTQYF.

This clone was seen repeatedly, ten times or more. The CDR3 is cut off 3 residues early in the read; its end comes from the germline J gene. The chain links TRBV5-1 to TRBJ2-5; 11 bases are a match to TRBD2. With V trimmed by 7 bases and J by 3 bases, 8 bases remained unmatched. From germline, CDR1 is SGHRS and CDR2 YFSETQ. CDR3 length: 15 residues. CDR3 loop: CASYRTSGPEETQYF. The sequenced CDR3 bases are TGCGCCAGCTATAGGACTAGCGGGCCTGAAGAGACC.

This clone was detected many times. The read stops 3 residues short of the end of the CDR3; the missing end is completed from the germline J gene. J is TRBJ2-3 and V is TRBV7-8, with no clear D. The germline V gene has CDR1 SGHVS and CDR2 FQNEAQ. The CDR3 runs 15 residues. The V gene lost 1 base and the J gene lost 0 bases, with 8 bases spanning the gap. This CDR3 reads CASSLDSPSTDTQYF. The part of the CDR3 DNA that was read is TGTGCCAGCAGCTTAGACAGCCCTAGCACAGATACG. Based on the CDR3 plus reference TRBV7-8 and TRBJ2-3, the full variable domain is GAGVSQSPRYKVAKRGQDVALRCDPISGHVSLFWYQQALGQGPEFLTYFQNEAQLDKSGLPSDRFFAERPEGSVSTLKIQRTQQEDSAVYLCASSLDSPSTDTQYFGPGTRLTVL.

This clone appeared many times. The read ends 3 residues early relative to the CDR3; the germline J gene fills the gap. V and J are TRBV19 and TRBJ2-1; D is possibly TRBD2 (5 bases). Germline CDR1 reads LNHDA; CDR2 reads SQIVND (reference sequence). V shed 7 bases and J shed 3 bases, with 16 bases lying between them. This CDR3 contains 15 residues. Partial CDR3 DNA: TGTGCCAGTACAACCCGGGGTAGTTTCTACAATGAG. This translates into CASTTRGSFYNE. The whole CDR3 protein is CASTTRGSFYNEQFF.

This clone appeared a few times. The CDR3 end is not reached by the read, which stops 3 residues before it; the germline J gene fills it in. V usage is TRBV20-1 and J usage is TRBJ2-7; 8 nucleotides line up with TRBD1. Germline V CDR1 and CDR2: DFQATT, SNEGSKA (reference sequence). The CDR3 sequence is 15 residues long. V trimming: 0 bases; J trimming: 4 bases; junction bases outside the gene matches: 8. The CDR3 spells CSARDRDRGWYEQYF. The CDR3 DNA, read in part, is TGCAGTGCTAGAGATCGAGACAGGGGCTGGTACGAG.